The next 2 T cell receptor beta chains were all read from a single sample in a study of cytotoxic CD8 clonotypes in ibrutinib-treated CLL. TCRdb's table, derived via immunoSEQ multiplex PCR, lists solely in-frame clones and lacks some. This sample carries roughly 220,000 clones, 75% to 80% of them seen once, and the ten largest clones take approximately 10%. This material consisted of PBMCs, taken after 12 months of ibrutinib treatment. These receptor sequences come from a human donor with chronic lymphocytic leukemia.

This chain links TRBV5-1 with TRBJ2-1, with 10 bases that match TRBD2. This CDR3 region has 15 residues. From germline, CDR1 is SGHRS and CDR2 YFSETQ. Losses at the gene ends were 3 bases for V and 12 bases for J; bases not matched to a gene: 12. The CDR3 coding sequence is TGCGCCAGCAGCTCCGGCGGAATAGCGGGAGGCACGCAGTTCTTC. This encodes CASSSGGIAGGTQFF.

V gene TRBV19 combines with J gene TRBJ2-5, with D possibly being TRBD1 (6 bases). The germline gives CDR1 LNHDA, CDR2 SQIVND (reference sequence). The V end lost 5 bases, the J end lost 2 bases, and 9 bases lay between the germline ends. This CDR3 is built from 13 residues. This chain's CDR3 is CASSSGQQETQYF. For the CDR3, the DNA is TGTGCCAGTAGTTCGGGACAACAAGAGACCCAGTACTTC.